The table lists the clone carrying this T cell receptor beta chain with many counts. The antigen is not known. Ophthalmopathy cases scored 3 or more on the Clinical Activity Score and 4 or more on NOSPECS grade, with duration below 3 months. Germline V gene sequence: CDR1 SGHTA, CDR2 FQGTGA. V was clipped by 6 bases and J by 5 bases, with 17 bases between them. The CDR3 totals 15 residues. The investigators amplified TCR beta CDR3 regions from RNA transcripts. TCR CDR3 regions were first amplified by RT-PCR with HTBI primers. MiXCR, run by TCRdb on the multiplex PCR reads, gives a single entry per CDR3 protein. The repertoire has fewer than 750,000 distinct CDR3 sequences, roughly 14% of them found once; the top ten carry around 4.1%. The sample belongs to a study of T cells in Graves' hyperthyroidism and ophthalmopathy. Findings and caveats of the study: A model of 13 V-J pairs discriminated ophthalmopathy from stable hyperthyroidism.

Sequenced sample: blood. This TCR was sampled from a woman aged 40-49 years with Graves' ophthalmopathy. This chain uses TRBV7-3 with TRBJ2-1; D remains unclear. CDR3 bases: TGTGCCAGCAGTCCCGGGCCCCATGACGACAATGAGCAGTTCTTC. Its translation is CASSPGPHDDNEQFF.